The entry below describes one T cell receptor (beta chain). This clonotype has just a few counts. Its antigen remains unidentified. The input lacks base qualities; no much larger clone sits a single base away. These data originate in a study of human T cells and chemical hapten exposure (dated by TCRdb to the early 2020s). About the full investigation: For sensitization, 2% DPC in acetone was applied to a roughly 2 cm by roughly 2 cm area of upper inner arm skin. Throughout the study period of roughly five months, patients also received therapeutic DPC doses to the scalp every week. Patch tests used Finn chambers with 0.01% DPC on the upper back, scored after 6 days by International Contact Dermatitis Research Group standards. The mostly female patient cohort included alopecia areata with under or over 50% scalp involvement, alopecia totalis and alopecia universalis. Libraries were combined into a pool for sequencing, and differences in TCR yield between samples came mainly from small differences in library volumes within the pool. In alopecia patients, the study followed how the peripheral blood TCR repertoire changed in vivo over primary and secondary sensitization to diphenylcyclopropenone (DPC), a hapten. Blood was sampled from patients pre-sensitization (week 0) and at 2, 6 and about 24 weeks after DPC sensitization. For TCR sequencing, blood came from some 31 alopecia patients at anywhere from one to four time points (pre-sensitization, 2, 6 and 24 weeks).

Reading the label with the study, this specimen's time point is: patch test 3, about 24 weeks after DPC sensitization. The treatment or condition label of this sample denotes: therapeutic diphenylcyclopropenone sensitization with weekly scalp DPC. At every patch-test visit, the blood draw took place before the patch test was put on. To be eligible, patients had to be aged 18 to 70, diagnosed with alopecia and judged suitable for DPC therapy, while pregnant patients were excluded. Total RNA was extracted from unfractionated whole blood that had been collected in Tempus Blood RNA tubes. Summary of the overall study and its limitations: Patch test score was positively correlated with the number of PT1 expanded TCRs, with significance at thresholds 8, 16 and 32 but not at 4. DPC sensitization did not change how many TCRs were above 1 in 1000 frequency, and no evidence was found of alterations in global repertoire structure. Compared with pre-sensitization or healthy control sets, expanded TCRs formed significantly more large CDR3 similarity clusters, which is consistent with antigen-driven responses. Because every patient had alopecia, a presumed autoimmune disease, the patients' immune response might differ from that of healthy individuals. Repeated subsampling changed both the strength of the expansion versus patch-test correlation and the threshold at which the correlation became significant.

The method behind the library was RACE. Sequenced using a NextSeq 500. Library preparation attached unique molecular identifiers to individual cDNA molecules for quantitative, reproducible TCR counting. Both TCR alpha and TCR beta chains were sequenced from each blood RNA sample. Per the authors' processing: Samples had a median of about 96,000 TCRs, with a range from about 20,000 to 690,600. The Decombinator software suite was used to annotate the V, J and CDR3 of the TCR reads. To make PS versus PT1 abundance plots, every sample was subsampled to the same number of TCRs (28,000). TCRs were defined as expanded if absent before sensitization and observed at least eight times at the 2-week time point. Using fastp at Q25 and MiXCR, TCRdb reprocessed the public reads and kept productive beta chains. Rows are combined by CDR3 protein, so each entry shows the most common genes and DNA. V and J calls and clone size were set by TCRdb, not the authors. Across this sample there are just under 65,000 distinct CDR3 sequences, with 9.5% to 12% seen only once. Roughly 2% of the sample is held by the ten biggest clonotypes.

The TCR sequence derives from a woman aged 25 to 45 with alopecia areata. Some clones in this sample may be carry-over from other donors' samples. The specimen was whole blood, collected in connection with sensitization to the hapten diphenylcyclopropenone (DPC).

The CDR3 here reads CASSYTGGLYNEQFF. The sequence in DNA is TGTGCCAGCAGTTACACAGGGGGCCTATACAATGAGCAGTTCTTC. The chain is assembled from TRBV6-6 and TRBJ2-1, and 9 junction bases match TRBD1. After removal of 2 bases from V and 4 bases from J, the junction retains 3 bases not matched to a gene. According to the germline V gene (reference sequence), CDR1 reads MNHNY and CDR2 reads SVGAGI. Inclusive of the bounding cysteine and phenylalanine, the CDR3 is 15 residues long. Of all the DNA, just the CDR3 is kept, 45 bases in frame from base 1.